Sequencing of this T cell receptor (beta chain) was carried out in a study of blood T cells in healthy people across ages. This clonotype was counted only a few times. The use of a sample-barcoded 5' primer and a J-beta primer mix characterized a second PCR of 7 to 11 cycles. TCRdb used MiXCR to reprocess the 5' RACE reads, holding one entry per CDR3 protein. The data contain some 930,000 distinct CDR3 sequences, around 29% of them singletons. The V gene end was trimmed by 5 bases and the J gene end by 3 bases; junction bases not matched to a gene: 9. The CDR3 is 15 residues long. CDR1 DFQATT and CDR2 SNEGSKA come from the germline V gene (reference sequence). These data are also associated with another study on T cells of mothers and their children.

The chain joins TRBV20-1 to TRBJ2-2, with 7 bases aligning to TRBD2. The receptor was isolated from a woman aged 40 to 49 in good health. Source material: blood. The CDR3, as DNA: TGCAGTGCTCCTAAGGGCGGGAGCTACACCGGGGAGCTGTTTTTT. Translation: CSAPKGGSYTGELFF.